This TCR beta chain is from a study of control samples from healthy donors and cancer patients. Sequenced by immunoSEQ multiplex PCR; TCRdb stores in-frame clones only, minus some. The table shows roughly 98,000 clones, with 90% to 95% occurring only once. Germline assignment: CDR1 MNHEY and CDR2 SMNVEV (reference sequence). V was pared by 4 bases and J by 6 bases, with 15 bases between. The CDR3 is 15 residues long. Sequencing used blood. The sequence was collected from a man aged 18 to 30 in good health. V gene TRBV27 combines with J gene TRBJ1-4; weak D call: TRBD1 (5 bases). The CDR3 region has the DNA TGTGCCAGCAGTTCCCGGAGGCAGGGTGATGAAAAACTGTTTTTT. It yields the protein CASSSRRQGDEKLFF.